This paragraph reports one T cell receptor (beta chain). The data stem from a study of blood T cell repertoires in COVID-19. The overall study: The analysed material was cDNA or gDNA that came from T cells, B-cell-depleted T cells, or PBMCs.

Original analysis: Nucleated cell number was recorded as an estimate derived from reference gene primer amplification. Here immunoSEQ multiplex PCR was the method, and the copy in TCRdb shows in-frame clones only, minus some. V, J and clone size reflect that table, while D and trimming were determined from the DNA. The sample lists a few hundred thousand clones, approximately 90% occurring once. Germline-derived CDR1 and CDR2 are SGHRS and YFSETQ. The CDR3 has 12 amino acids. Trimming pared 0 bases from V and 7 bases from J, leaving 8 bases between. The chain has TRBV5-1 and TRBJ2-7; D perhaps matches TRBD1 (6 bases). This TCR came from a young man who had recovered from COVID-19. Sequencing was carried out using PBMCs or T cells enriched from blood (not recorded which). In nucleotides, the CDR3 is TGCGCCAGCAGCTTGGGGGGGACAGAGCAGTACTTC. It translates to CASSLGGTEQYF.